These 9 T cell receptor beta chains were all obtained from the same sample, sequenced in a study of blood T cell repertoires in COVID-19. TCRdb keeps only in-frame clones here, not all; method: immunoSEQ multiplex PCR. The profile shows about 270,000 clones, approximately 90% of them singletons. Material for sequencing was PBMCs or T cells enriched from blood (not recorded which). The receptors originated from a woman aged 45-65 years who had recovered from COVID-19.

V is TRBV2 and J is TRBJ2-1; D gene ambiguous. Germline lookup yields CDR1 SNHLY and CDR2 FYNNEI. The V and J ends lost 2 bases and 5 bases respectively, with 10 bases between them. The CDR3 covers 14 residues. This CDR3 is CASSEIRANNEQFF. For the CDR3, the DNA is TGTGCCAGCAGTGAAATTCGCGCCAACAATGAGCAGTTCTTC.

CDR3 in DNA: TGTGCCAGCAGCCAAGCTCGGAGCACAGATACGCAGTATTTT. It yields the protein CASSQARSTDTQYF. V usage is TRBV6-2 or TRBV6-3 and J usage is TRBJ2-3, with unresolved D. With 6 bases removed from V and 0 bases from J, the gap between germline ends came to 10 bases. This CDR3 comprises 14 residues. The germline V gene encodes CDR1 MNHEY and CDR2 SVGEGT.

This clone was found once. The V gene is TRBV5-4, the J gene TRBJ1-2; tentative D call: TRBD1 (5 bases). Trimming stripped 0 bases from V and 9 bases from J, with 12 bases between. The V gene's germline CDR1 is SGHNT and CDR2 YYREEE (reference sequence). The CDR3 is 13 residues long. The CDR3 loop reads CASSLVLQGRYTF. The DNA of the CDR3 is TGTGCCAGCAGCTTGGTTCTTCAGGGCCGCTACACCTTC.

In DNA form, the CDR3 reads TGTGCCTGGAGTGTACCCAAGGCGGGGACAGATACGCAGTATTTT. Its protein is CAWSVPKAGTDTQYF. V gene TRBV30 combines with J gene TRBJ2-3; tentative D call: TRBD2 (6 bases). The CDR3 is 15 residues long. The germline V gene encodes CDR1 GTSNPN and CDR2 SVGIG (reference sequence). V gave up 0 bases and J gave up 3 bases, with 13 bases separating them. The variable domain in full, completed from reference TRBV30 and TRBJ2-3, reads SQTIHQWPATLVQPVGSPLSLECTVEGTSNPNLYWYRQAAGRGLQLLFYSVGIGQISSEVPQNLSASRPQDRQFILSSKKLLLSDSGFYLCAWSVPKAGTDTQYFGPGTRLTVL.

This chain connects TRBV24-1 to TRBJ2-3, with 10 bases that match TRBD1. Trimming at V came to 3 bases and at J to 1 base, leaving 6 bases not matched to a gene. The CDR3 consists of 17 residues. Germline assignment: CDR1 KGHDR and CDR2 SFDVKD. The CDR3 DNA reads TGTGCCACCAGTGATCTCAGACAGGGGGCCCGCACAGATACGCAGTATTTT. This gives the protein CATSDLRQGARTDTQYF.

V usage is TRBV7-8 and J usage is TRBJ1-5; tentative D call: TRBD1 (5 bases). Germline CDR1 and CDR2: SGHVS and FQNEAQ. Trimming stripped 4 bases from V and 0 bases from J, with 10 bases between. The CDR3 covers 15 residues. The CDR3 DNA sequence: TGTGCCAGCAGCTCCTTGGGGGGTAGCAATCAGCCCCAGCATTTT. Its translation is CASSSLGGSNQPQHF.

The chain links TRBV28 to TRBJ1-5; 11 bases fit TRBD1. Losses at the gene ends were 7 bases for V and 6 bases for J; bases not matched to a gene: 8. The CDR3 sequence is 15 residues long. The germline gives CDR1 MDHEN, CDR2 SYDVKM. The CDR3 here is CASTWGTGGRQPQHF. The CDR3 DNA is TGTGCCAGCACCTGGGGGACAGGGGGTCGTCAGCCCCAGCATTTT.

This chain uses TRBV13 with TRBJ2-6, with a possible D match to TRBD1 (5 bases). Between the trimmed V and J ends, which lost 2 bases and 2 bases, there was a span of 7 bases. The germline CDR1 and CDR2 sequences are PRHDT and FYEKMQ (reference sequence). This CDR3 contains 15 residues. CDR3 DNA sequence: TGTGCCAGCAGCTTAAAGGGGCCTGGGGCCAACGTCCTGACTTTC. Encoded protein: CASSLKGPGANVLTF.

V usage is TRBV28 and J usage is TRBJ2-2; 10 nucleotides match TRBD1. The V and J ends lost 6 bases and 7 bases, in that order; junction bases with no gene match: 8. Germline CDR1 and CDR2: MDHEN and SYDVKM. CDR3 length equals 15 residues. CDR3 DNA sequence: TGTGCCAGCAGGGGGACAGGGGTTTTTCGCGGGGAGCTGTTTTTT. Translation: CASRGTGVFRGELFF.